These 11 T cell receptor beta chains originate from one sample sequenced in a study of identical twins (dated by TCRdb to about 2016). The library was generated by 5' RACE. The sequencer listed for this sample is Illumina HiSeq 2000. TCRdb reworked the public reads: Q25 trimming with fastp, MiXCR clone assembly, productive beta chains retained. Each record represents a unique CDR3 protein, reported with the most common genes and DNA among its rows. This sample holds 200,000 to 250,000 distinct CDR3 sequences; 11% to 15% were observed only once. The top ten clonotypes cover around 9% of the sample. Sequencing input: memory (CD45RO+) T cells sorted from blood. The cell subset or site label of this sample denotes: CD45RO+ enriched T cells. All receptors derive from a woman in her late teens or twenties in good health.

CDR3 protein: CASSLQRGDGEQFF. The CDR3 DNA reads TGCGCCAGCAGCTTGCAGCGGGGGGATGGTGAGCAGTTCTTC. The chain couples TRBV5-1 to TRBJ2-1; 9 nucleotides align to TRBD2. The length of the CDR3 is 14 residues. Germline trimming cut 1 base from V and 9 bases from J; bases unmatched to any gene: 5. The germline V gene encodes CDR1 SGHRS and CDR2 YFSETQ. The whole variable domain, filled in from reference TRBV5-1 and TRBJ2-1, reads KAGVTQTPRYLIKTRGQQVTLSCSPISGHRSVSWYQQTPGQGLQFLFEYFSETQRNKGNFPGRFSGRQFSNSRSEMNVSTLELGDSALYLCASSLQRGDGEQFFGPGTRLTVL.

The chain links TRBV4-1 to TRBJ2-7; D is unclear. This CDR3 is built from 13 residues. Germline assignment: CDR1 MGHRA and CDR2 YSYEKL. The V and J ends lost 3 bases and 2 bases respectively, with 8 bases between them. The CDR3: CASSHTEAYEQYF. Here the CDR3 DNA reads TGCGCCAGCAGCCACACAGAGGCCTACGAGCAGTACTTC.

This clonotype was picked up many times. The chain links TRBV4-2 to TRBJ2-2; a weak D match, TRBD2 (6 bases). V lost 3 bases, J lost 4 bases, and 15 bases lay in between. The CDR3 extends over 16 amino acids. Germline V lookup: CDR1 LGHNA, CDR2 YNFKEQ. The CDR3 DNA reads TGTGCCAGCAGCCAGAGACTAGACACCTCCACCGGGGAGCTGTTTTTT. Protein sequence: CASSQRLDTSTGELFF.

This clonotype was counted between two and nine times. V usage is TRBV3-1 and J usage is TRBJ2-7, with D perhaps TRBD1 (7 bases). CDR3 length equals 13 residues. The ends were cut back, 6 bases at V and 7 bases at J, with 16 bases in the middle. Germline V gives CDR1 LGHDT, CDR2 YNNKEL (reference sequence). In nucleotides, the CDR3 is TGTGCCAGCAGAGGACAGGCCCGGGGGGAGCAGTACTTC. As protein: CASRGQARGEQYF.

The CDR3 nucleotides read TGCAGTGCGTCCAGGCTGGGACTTCCATTTAGCAATCAGCCCCAGCATTTT. This codes for CSASRLGLPFSNQPQHF. V usage is TRBV20-1 and J usage is TRBJ1-5, with D tentatively TRBD1 (5 bases). Germline V gives CDR1 DFQATT, CDR2 SNEGSKA (reference sequence). The CDR3 is 17 amino acids. V gave up 6 bases and J gave up 0 bases, with 21 bases separating them.

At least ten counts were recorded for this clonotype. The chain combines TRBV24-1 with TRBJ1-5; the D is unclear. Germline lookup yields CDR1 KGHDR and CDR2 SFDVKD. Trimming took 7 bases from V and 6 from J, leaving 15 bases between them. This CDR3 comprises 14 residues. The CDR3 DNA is TGTGCCACCAGGCGGGGAGGGATGTCTCAGCCCCAGCATTTT. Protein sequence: CATRRGGMSQPQHF.

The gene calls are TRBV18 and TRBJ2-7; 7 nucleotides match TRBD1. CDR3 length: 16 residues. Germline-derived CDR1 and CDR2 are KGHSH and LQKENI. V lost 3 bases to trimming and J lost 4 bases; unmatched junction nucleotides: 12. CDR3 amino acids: CASSPDRTGGAYEQYF. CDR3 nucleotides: TGTGCCAGCTCACCCGATCGGACAGGCGGAGCTTACGAGCAGTACTTC.

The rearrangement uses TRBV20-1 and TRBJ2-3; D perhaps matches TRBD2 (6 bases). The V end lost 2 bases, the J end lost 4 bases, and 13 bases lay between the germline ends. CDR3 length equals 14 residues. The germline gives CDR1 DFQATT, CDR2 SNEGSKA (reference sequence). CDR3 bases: TGCAGTGCTAGATGGGGAGGAGGGGCAGATACGCAGTATTTT. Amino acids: CSARWGGGADTQYF.

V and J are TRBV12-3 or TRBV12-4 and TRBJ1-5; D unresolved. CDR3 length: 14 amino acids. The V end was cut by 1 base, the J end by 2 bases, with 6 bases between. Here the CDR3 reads CASSLVGGNQPQHF. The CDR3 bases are TGTGCCAGCAGTTTAGTGGGAGGCAATCAGCCCCAGCATTTT.

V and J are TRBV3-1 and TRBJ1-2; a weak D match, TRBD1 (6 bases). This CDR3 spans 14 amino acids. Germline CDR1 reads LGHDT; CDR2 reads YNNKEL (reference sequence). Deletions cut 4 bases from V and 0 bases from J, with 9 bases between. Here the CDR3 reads CASSRTAANYGYTF. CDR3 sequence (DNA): TGTGCCAGCAGCCGGACAGCTGCTAACTATGGCTACACCTTC.

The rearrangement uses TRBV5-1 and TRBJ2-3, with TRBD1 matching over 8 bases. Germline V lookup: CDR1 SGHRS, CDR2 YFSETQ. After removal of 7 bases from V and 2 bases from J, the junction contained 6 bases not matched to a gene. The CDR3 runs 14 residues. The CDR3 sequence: CASGQQGATDTQYF. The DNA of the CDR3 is TGCGCCAGCGGACAGCAGGGGGCCACAGATACGCAGTATTTT.